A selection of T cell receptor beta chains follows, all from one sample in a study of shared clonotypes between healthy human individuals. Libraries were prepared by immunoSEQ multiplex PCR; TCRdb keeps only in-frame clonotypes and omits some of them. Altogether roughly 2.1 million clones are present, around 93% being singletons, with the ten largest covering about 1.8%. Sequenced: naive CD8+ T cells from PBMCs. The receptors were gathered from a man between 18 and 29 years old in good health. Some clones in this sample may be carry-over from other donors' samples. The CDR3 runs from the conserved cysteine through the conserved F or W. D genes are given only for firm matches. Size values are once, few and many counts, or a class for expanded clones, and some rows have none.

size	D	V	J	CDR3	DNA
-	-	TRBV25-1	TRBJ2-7	CASSEWGGRSYEQYF	TGTGCCAGCAGTGAATGGGGCGGGCGCTCCTACGAGCAGTACTTC
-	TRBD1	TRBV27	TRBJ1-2	CASRPLDRGNYGYTF	TGTGCCAGCAGGCCCCTGGACAGGGGGAACTATGGCTACACCTTC
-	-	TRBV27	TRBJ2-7	CASSLARRAYEQYF	TGTGCCAGCAGTTTGGCCAGGAGAGCTTACGAGCAGTACTTC
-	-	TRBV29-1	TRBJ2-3	CSVGRDYYTDTQYF	TGCAGCGTGGGCCGAGATTACTACACAGATACGCAGTATTTT
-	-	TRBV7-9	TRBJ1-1	CASSSDSDSMNTEAFF	TGTGCCAGCAGCTCGGACAGCGACTCCATGAACACTGAAGCTTTCTTT
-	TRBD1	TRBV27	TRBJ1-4	CASSYVPGQGATGEKLFF	TGTGCCAGCAGCTACGTTCCGGGACAGGGGGCCACGGGTGAAAAACTGTTTTTT
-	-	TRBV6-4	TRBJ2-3	CASSDGGTMDTQYF	TGTGCCAGCAGTGACGGGGGAACGATGGATACGCAGTATTTT
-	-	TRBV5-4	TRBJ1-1	CASRLRPGDAEAFF	TGTGCCAGCAGACTTCGCCCAGGGGACGCTGAAGCTTTCTTT
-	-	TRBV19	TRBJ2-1	CASRGNLWGHNEQFF	TGTGCCAGCCGGGGTAATCTATGGGGACACAATGAGCAGTTCTTC
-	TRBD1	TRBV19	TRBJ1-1	CASSIWDRGYSVTEAFF	TGTGCCAGTAGTATTTGGGACAGGGGCTACTCGGTTACTGAAGCTTTCTTT
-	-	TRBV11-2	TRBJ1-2	CASSPSRQTNYGYTF	TGTGCCAGCAGCCCCTCCCGACAGACCAACTATGGCTACACCTTC
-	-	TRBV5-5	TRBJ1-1	CASSYGRAMNTEAFF	TGTGCCAGCAGCTATGGACGGGCTATGAACACTGAAGCTTTCTTT
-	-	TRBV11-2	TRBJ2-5	CASSLDMRQETQYF	TGTGCCAGCAGCTTAGATATGAGGCAAGAGACCCAGTACTTC
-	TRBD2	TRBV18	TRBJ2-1	CASSPPGISGNSYNEQFF	TGTGCCAGCTCACCACCGGGGATTAGCGGGAATTCCTACAATGAGCAGTTCTTC
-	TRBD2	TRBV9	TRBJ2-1	CASSHPRLAGGQYNEQFF	TGTGCCAGCAGCCATCCCAGACTAGCGGGAGGACAATACAATGAGCAGTTCTTC
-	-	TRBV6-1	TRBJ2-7	CASSDPGRSIPAWEQYF	TGTGCCAGCAGTGACCCTGGGCGGTCGATTCCGGCCTGGGAGCAGTACTTC
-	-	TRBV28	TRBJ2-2	CASSFGRVTGELFF	TGTGCCAGCAGTTTTGGCAGGGTTACCGGGGAGCTGTTTTTT
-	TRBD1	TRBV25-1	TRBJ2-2	CASSGSQGRGPGELFF	TGTGCCAGCAGTGGGAGTCAGGGCAGGGGGCCCGGGGAGCTGTTTTTT
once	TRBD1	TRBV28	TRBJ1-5	CASCRPTGTNQPQHF	TGTGCCAGCTGCCGCCCGACAGGGACTAATCAGCCCCAGCATTTT
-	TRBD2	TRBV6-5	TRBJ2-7	CASSPSTSGANEQYF	TGTGCCAGCAGCCCCTCAACTAGCGGGGCTAACGAGCAGTACTTC
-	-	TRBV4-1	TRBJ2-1	CASSPPGVVGEQFF	TGCGCCAGCAGCCCCCCCGGTGTGGTGGGTGAGCAGTTCTTC
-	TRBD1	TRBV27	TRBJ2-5	CASSPTPGQGEETQYF	TGTGCCAGCAGTCCTACCCCGGGACAGGGGGAAGAGACCCAGTACTTC
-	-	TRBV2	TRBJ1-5	CARAEPFSNQPQHF	TGTGCCCGGGCTGAGCCGTTTAGCAATCAGCCCCAGCATTTT
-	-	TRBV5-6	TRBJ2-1	CASSPRGAMSYNEQFF	TGTGCCAGCAGCCCGCGCGGAGCGATGTCCTACAATGAGCAGTTCTTC
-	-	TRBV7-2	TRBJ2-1	CASRGGQLDNEQFF	TGTGCCAGCAGGGGGGGACAGCTCGACAATGAGCAGTTCTTC
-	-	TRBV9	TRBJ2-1	CASSLWDDNEQFF	TGTGCCAGCAGCCTCTGGGACGACAATGAGCAGTTCTTC
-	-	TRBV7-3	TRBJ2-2	CASSYGSGELFF	TGTGCCAGCAGCTATGGATCCGGGGAGCTGTTTTTT
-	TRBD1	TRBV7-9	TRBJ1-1	CASSHDREGLSTEAFF	TGTGCCAGCAGCCACGACAGGGAGGGTTTGAGCACTGAAGCTTTCTTT
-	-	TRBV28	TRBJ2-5	CASSWTLRETQYF	TGTGCCAGCAGTTGGACCCTCAGAGAGACCCAGTACTTC
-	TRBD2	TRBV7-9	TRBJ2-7	CASSYTSGPPEQYF	TGTGCCAGCAGCTATACTAGCGGACCCCCGGAGCAGTACTTC
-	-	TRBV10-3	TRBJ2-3	CAISPGEASTDTQYF	TGTGCCATCAGCCCCGGGGAAGCGAGCACAGATACGCAGTATTTT
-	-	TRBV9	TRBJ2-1	CASSVGSVYNEQFF	TGTGCCAGCAGCGTAGGGAGCGTTTACAATGAGCAGTTCTTC
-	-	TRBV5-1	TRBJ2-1	CASSLVGDGVLSYNEQFF	TGCGCCAGCAGCTTGGTGGGGGACGGCGTCCTCTCCTACAATGAGCAGTTCTTC
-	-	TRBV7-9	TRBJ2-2	CASSSVNTGELFF	TGTGCCAGCAGCTCGGTGAACACCGGGGAGCTGTTTTTT
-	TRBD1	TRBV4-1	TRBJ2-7	CASSQTQGTSYEQYF	TGCGCCAGCAGCCAAACACAGGGGACCTCCTACGAGCAGTACTTC
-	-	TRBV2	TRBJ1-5	CASSETGNSNQPQHF	TGTGCCAGCAGTGAAACGGGTAATAGCAATCAGCCCCAGCATTTT
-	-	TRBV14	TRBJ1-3	CASSQFPSAFSGNTIYF	TGTGCCAGCAGCCAATTCCCATCGGCGTTCTCTGGAAACACCATATATTTT
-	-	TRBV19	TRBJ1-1	CASSIATDEAFF	TGTGCCAGTAGTATTGCGACAGATGAAGCTTTCTTT
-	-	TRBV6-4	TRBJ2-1	CASSDLGGGFNEQFF	TGTGCCAGCAGTGACCTGGGAGGTGGATTCAATGAGCAGTTCTTC
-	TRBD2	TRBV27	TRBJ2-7	CASSLMTASGEARVGEQYF	TGTGCCAGCAGTTTAATGACGGCTAGCGGGGAGGCGAGGGTGGGCGAGCAGTACTTC
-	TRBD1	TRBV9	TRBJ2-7	CASSPWDRPNEQYF	TGTGCCAGCAGCCCATGGGACAGGCCCAACGAGCAGTACTTC
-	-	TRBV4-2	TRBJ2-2	CASSQDRASLITGELFF	TGTGCCAGCAGCCAAGATCGAGCTTCCCTCATCACCGGGGAGCTGTTTTTT